A few counts support the clone carrying this T cell receptor beta chain. The data belong to a study of blood T cell repertoires in COVID-19. Produced via immunoSEQ multiplex PCR; TCRdb's table is partial and in-frame only. Of a few hundred thousand clones in the sample, around four fifths were seen once. Germline V lookup: CDR1 MNHEY, CDR2 SMNVEV (reference sequence). This CDR3 has 13 residues. V was cut by 3 bases and J by 1 base, with 4 bases left in between. Sequenced input: PBMCs or T cells enriched from blood (not recorded which). This receptor was obtained from a woman in her forties or fifties who had recovered from COVID-19. V and J are TRBV27 and TRBJ1-5; no clear D gene. The chain's CDR3 is CASSFLSNQPQHF. For the CDR3, the DNA is TGTGCCAGCAGTTTCCTCAGCAATCAGCCCCAGCATTTT.